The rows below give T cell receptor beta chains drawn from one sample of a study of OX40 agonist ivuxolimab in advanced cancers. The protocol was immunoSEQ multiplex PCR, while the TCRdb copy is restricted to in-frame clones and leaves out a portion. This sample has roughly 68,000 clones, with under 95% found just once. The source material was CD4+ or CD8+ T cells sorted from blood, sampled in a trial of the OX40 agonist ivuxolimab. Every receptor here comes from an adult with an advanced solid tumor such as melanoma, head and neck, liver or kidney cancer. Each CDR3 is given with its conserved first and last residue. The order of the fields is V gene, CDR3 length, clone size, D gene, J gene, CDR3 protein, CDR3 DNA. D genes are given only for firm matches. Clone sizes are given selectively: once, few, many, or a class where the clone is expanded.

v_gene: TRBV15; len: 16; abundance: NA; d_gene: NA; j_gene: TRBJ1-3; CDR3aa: CATSRSRTTSGNTIYF; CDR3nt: TGTGCCACCAGCAGATCTCGGACCACCTCTGGAAACACCATATATTTT
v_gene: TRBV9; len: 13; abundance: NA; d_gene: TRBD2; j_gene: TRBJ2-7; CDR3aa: CASSRTSGYEQYF; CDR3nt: TGTGCCAGCAGTAGGACTAGCGGCTACGAGCAGTACTTC
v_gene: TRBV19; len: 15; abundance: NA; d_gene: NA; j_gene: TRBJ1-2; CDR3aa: CASSIGPGQNYGYTF; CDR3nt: TGTGCCAGTAGTATAGGCCCCGGACAGAACTATGGCTACACCTTC
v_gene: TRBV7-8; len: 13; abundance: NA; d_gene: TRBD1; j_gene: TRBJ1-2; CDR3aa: CASSLTGIDGYTF; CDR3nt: TGTGCCAGCAGCCTGACAGGGATCGATGGCTACACCTTC
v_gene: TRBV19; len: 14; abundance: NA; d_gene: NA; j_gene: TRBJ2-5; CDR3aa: CASSIMARGETQYF; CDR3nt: TGTGCCAGTAGTATAATGGCCAGGGGAGAGACCCAGTACTTC
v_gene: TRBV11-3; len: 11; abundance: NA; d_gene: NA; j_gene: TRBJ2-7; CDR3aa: CASSLDYEQYF; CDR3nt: TGTGCCAGCAGCCTAGACTACGAGCAGTACTTC
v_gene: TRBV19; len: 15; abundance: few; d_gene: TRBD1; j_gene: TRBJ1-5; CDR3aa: CASSISGRGTQPQHF; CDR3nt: TGTGCCAGTAGTATTTCGGGCAGGGGGACTCAGCCCCAGCATTTT
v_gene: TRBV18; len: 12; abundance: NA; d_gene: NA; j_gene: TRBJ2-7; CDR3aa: CASSPGGHEQYF; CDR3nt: TGTGCCAGCTCACCGGGGGGCCACGAGCAGTACTTC
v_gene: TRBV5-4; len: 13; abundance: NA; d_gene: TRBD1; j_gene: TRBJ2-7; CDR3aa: CASSLAPGGEQYF; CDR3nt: TGTGCCAGCAGCTTGGCTCCAGGGGGAGAGCAGTACTTC
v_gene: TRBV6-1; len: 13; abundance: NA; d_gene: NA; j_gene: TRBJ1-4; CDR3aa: CASSEALYAKLFF; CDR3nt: TGTGCCAGCAGTGAAGCGCTTTATGCGAAACTGTTTTTT
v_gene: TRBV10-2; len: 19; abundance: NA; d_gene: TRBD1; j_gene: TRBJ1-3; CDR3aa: CASSESRGVGQGSGNTIYF; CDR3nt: TGCGCCAGCAGTGAGTCAAGGGGGGTCGGACAGGGATCTGGAAACACCATATATTTT
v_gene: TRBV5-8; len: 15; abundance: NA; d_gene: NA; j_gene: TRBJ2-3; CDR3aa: CASSSRQVATDTQYF; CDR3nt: TGTGCCAGCAGCTCCCGGCAGGTCGCCACAGATACGCAGTATTTT
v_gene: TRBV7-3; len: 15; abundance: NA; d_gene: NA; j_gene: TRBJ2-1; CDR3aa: CASSTVASLYNEQFF; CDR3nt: TGTGCCAGCAGCACAGTAGCGTCCCTCTACAATGAGCAGTTCTTC
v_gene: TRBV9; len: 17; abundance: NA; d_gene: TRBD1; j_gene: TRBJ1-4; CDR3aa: CASSAGDREYTAEKLFF; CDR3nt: TGTGCCAGCAGCGCTGGGGACAGGGAATATACGGCTGAAAAACTGTTTTTT
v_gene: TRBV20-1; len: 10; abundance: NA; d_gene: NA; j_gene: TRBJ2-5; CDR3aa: CSATRETQYF; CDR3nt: TGCAGTGCAACCCGAGAGACCCAGTACTTC
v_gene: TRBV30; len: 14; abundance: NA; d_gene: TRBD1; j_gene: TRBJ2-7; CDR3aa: CAWSVGTGAYEQYF; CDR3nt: TGTGCCTGGAGTGTAGGGACAGGGGCCTACGAGCAGTACTTC
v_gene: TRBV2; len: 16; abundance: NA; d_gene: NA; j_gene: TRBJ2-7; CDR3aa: CASSEALGDTSYEQYF; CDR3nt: TGTGCCAGCAGTGAAGCGCTTGGGGACACCTCCTACGAGCAGTACTTC
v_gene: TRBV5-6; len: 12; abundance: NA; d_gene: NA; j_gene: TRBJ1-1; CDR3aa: CASSLVLPEAFF; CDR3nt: TGTGCCAGCAGCTTGGTTCTCCCTGAAGCTTTCTTT
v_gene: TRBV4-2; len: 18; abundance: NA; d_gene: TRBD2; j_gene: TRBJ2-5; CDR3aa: CASSQDLAVAGGWETQYF; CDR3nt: TGTGCCAGCAGCCAAGATTTGGCCGTAGCGGGGGGTTGGGAGACCCAGTACTTC
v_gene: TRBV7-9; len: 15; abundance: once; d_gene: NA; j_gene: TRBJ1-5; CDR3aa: CASSPGGLPNQPQHF; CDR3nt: TGTGCCAGCAGCCCCGGGGGTCTCCCCAATCAGCCCCAGCATTTT
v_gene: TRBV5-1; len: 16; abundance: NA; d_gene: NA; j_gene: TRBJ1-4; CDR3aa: CASSSRSGAPNEKLFF; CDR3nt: TGCGCCAGCAGCTCCCGGTCGGGGGCGCCTAATGAAAAACTGTTTTTT
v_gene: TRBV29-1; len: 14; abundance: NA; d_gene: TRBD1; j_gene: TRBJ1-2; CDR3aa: CSVEGGTGGEGYTF; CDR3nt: TGCAGCGTTGAAGGAGGAACAGGGGGCGAGGGCTACACCTTC
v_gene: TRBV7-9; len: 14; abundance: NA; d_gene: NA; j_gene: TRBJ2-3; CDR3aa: CASSLGTDTDTQYF; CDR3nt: TGTGCCAGCAGCTTAGGGACAGACACAGATACGCAGTATTTT
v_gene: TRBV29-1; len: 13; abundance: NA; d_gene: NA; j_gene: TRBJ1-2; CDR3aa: CSVRTGLWDGYTF; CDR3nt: TGCAGCGTTAGGACCGGGTTGTGGGATGGCTACACCTTC
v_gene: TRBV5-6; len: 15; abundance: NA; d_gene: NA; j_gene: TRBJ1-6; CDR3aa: CASSLASRGNSPLHF; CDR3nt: TGTGCCAGCAGCTTGGCTTCCAGGGGTAATTCACCCCTCCACTTT
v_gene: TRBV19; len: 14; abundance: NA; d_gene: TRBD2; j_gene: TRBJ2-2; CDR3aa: CASSLLAGAGELFF; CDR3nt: TGTGCCAGTAGTTTACTAGCGGGGGCCGGGGAGCTGTTTTTT
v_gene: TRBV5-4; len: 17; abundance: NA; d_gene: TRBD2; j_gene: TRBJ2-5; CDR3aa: CASSLLAGGQYQETQYF; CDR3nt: TGTGCCAGCAGCTTGTTAGCGGGGGGGCAGTACCAAGAGACCCAGTACTTC
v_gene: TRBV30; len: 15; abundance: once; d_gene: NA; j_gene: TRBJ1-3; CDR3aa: CAWTLTRTAGNTIYF; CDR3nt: TGTGCCTGGACCCTAACCCGGACAGCCGGAAACACCATATATTTT
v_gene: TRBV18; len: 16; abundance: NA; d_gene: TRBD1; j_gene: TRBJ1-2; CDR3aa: CASSLGQARLNYGYTF; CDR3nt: TGTGCCAGCTCACTCGGACAGGCGCGACTCAACTATGGCTACACCTTC
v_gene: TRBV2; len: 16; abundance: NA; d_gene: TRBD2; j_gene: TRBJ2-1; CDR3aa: CASRKNIAGAYNEQFF; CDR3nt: TGTGCCAGCAGGAAGAACATAGCGGGGGCCTACAATGAGCAGTTCTTC
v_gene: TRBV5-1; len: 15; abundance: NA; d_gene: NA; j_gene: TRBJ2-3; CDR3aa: CASSADTTSTDTQYF; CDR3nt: TGCGCCAGCAGCGCGGACACCACTAGCACAGATACGCAGTATTTT
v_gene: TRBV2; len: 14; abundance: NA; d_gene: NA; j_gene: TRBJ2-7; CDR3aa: CASSKEQDSYEQYF; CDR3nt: TGTGCCAGCAGCAAGGAACAGGACTCCTACGAGCAGTACTTC
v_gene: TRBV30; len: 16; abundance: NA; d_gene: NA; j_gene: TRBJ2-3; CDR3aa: CAWSVLTGGSTDTQYF; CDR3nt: TGTGCCTGGAGTGTATTGACGGGCGGGAGCACAGATACGCAGTATTTT
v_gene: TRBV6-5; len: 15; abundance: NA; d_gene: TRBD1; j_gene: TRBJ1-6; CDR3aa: CASRATGGDNSPLHF; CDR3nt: TGTGCCAGCAGGGCAACAGGGGGAGATAATTCACCCCTCCACTTT
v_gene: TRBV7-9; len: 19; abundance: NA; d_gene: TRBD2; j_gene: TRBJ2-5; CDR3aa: CASSLDGSSGWGQQETQYF; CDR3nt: TGTGCCAGCAGCTTAGACGGATCTAGCGGGTGGGGCCAACAAGAGACCCAGTACTTC
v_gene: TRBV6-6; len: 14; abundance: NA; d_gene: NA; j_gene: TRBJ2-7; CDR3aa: CASSPLGPPWEQYF; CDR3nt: TGTGCCAGCAGCCCACTAGGACCACCGTGGGAGCAGTACTTC
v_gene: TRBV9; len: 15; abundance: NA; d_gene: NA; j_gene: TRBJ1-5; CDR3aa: CASSRSGGSNQPQHF; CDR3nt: TGTGCCAGCAGCCGCTCCGGAGGCAGCAATCAGCCCCAGCATTTT
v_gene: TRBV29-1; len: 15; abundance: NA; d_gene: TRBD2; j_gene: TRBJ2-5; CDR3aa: CSVGGGTSGQETQYF; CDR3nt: TGCAGCGTAGGTGGGGGCACTAGCGGACAAGAGACCCAGTACTTC
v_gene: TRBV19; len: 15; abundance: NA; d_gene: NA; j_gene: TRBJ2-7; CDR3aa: CASKTGGTDTYEQYF; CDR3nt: TGTGCCAGTAAAACCGGGGGGACAGATACCTACGAGCAGTACTTC
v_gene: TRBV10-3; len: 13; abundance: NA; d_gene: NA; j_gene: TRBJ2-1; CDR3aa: CAESRESYNEQFF; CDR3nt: TGTGCCGAAAGTCGGGAGTCCTACAATGAGCAGTTCTTC
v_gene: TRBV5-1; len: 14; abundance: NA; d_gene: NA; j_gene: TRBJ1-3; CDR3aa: CASSLASSGNTIYF; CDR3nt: TGCGCCAGCAGCTTGGCCAGCTCTGGAAACACCATATATTTT
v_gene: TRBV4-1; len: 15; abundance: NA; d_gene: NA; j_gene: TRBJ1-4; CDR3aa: CASSQESIGGEKLFF; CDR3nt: TGCGCCAGCAGCCAAGAATCGATAGGGGGTGAAAAACTGTTTTTT
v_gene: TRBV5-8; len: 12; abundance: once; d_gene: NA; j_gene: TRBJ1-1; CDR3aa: CASSIFYTEAFF; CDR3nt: TGTGCCAGCAGCATATTTTACACTGAAGCTTTCTTT
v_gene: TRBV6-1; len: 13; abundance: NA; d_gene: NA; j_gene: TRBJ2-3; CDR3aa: CASEQGSTDTQYF; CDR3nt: TGTGCCAGCGAGCAGGGAAGCACAGATACGCAGTATTTT
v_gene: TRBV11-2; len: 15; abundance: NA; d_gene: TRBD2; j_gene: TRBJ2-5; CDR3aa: CASSPRVLAGETQYF; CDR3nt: TGTGCCAGCAGCCCAAGGGTTCTAGCGGGAGAGACCCAGTACTTC
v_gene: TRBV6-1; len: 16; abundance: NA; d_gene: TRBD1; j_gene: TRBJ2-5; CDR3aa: CASSGVLMGQGETQYF; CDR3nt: TGTGCCAGCAGTGGGGTCCTGATGGGACAGGGAGAGACCCAGTACTTC
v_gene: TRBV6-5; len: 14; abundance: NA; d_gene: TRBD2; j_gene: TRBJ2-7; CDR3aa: CATLSGANSYEQYF; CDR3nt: TGTGCCACACTAAGCGGGGCGAACTCCTACGAGCAGTACTTC
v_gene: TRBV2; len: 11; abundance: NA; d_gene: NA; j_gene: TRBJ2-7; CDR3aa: CASSGFDEQYF; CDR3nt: TGTGCCAGCTCTGGGTTCGACGAGCAGTACTTC
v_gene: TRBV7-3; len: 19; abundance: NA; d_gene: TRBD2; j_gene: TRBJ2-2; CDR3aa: CASSPLGSGNLVRTGELFF; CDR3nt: TGTGCCAGCAGCCCCCTAGGTAGCGGGAACCTAGTTAGGACCGGGGAGCTGTTTTTT
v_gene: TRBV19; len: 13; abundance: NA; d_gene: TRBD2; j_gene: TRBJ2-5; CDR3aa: CASRTSGGETQYF; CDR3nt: TGTGCCAGTCGGACTAGCGGGGGTGAGACCCAGTACTTC
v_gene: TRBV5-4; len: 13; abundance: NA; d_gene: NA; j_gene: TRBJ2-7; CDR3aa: CASSHKSSYEQYF; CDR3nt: TGTGCCAGCAGCCACAAGAGTTCCTACGAGCAGTACTTC
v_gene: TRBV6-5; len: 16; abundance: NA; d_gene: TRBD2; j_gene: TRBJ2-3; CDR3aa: CASSYRSSGSLDTQYF; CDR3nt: TGTGCCAGCAGTTACCGTTCGAGCGGGAGTCTAGATACGCAGTATTTT
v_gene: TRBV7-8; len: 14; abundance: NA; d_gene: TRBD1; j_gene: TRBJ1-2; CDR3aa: CASSLGRGQNGYTF; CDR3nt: TGTGCCAGCAGCTTGGGCAGGGGGCAGAATGGCTACACCTTC
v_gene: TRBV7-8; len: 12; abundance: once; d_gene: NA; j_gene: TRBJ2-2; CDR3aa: CASSFSIGELFF; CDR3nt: TGTGCCAGCAGCTTTAGCATCGGGGAGCTGTTTTTT